Detailed here is one T cell receptor (beta chain). Its antigen is not identified. This sample stems from a study of shared clonotypes between healthy human individuals. At the level of the study: Researchers assigned three CD4 naive, three CD4 memory, two CD8 naive and one CD8 memory plate to each donor.

At deep level, the assay was performed. For each subset, genomic DNA was distributed in equal portions over several immunoSEQ plates. Profiled with immunoSEQ multiplex PCR; TCRdb holds only in-frame clones, not every one. The sample comprises roughly 520,000 clones, around 96% of which are singletons, and under 0.065% rests with the top ten. General study points: Sequencing of the sorted subsets was shown by rarefaction to be incomplete despite large depth.

Sequencing was done on a sample of naive CD4+ T cells sorted from blood. The subset denotes: CD45RA+ positively selected. The source is a woman in her twenties or thirties in good health.

This CDR3 is CASSLAGGRNQPQHF. As DNA, the CDR3 is TGTGCCAGCAGCTTAGCGGGGGGGAGGAATCAGCCCCAGCATTTT. The chain links TRBV7-9 to TRBJ1-5; D perhaps matches TRBD1 (5 bases). The CDR3 has 15 amino acids. CDR1 and CDR2 (germline): SEHNR, FQNEAQ (reference sequence). The V end lost 0 bases, the J end lost 4 bases, and 10 bases lay between the germline ends.